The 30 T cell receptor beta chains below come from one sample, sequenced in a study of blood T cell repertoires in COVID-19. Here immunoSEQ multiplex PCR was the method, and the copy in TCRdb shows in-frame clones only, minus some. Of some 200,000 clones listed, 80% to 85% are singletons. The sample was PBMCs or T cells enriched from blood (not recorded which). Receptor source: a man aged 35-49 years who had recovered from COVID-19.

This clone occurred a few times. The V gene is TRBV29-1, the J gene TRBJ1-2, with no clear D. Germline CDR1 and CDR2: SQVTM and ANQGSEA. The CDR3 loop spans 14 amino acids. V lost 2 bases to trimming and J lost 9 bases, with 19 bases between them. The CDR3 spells CSVETNYGDGRYTF. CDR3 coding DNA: TGCAGCGTTGAAACTAACTATGGCGATGGTCGCTACACCTTC. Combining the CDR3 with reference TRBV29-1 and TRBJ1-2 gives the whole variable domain SAVISQKPSRDICQRGTSLTIQCQVDSQVTMMFWYRQQPGQSLTLIATANQGSEATYESGFVIDKFPISRPNLTFSTLTVSNMSPEDSSIYLCSVETNYGDGRYTFGSGTRLTVV.

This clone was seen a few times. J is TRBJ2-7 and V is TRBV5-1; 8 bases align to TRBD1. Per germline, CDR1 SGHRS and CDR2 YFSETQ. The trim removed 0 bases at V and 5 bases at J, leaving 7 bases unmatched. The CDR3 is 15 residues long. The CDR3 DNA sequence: TGCGCCAGCAGCTTGGAGGGACAGGACAGGAACGAGCAGTACTTC. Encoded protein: CASSLEGQDRNEQYF.

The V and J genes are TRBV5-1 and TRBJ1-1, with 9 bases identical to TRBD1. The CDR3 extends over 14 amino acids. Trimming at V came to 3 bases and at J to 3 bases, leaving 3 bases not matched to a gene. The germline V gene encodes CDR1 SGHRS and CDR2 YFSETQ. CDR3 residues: CASSSGTGYTEAFF. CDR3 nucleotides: TGCGCCAGCAGCTCCGGGACAGGGTACACTGAAGCTTTCTTT.

For the CDR3, the DNA is TGTGCCAGCAGCGACAGGGGGGAGGGCTATGGCTACACCTTC. The encoded protein is CASSDRGEGYGYTF. V usage is TRBV2 and J usage is TRBJ1-2, with 9 bases matching TRBD1. The CDR3 extends over 14 amino acids. Trimming removed 6 bases from V and 4 bases from J; junction bases left unmatched: 6. The germline V gene has CDR1 SNHLY and CDR2 FYNNEI.

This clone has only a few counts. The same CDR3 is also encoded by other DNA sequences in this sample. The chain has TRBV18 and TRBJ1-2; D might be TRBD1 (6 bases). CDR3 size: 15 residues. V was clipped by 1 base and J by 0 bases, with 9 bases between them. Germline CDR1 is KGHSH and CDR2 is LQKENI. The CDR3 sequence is CASSPQGEANYGYTF. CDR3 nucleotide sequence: TGTGCCAGCTCACCACAGGGGGAAGCTAACTATGGCTACACCTTC.

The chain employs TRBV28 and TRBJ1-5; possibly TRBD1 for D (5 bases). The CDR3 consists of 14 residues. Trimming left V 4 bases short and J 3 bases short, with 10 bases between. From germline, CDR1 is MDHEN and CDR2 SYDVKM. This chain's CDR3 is CASSSQGPNQPQHF. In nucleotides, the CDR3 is TGTGCCAGCAGTTCCCAGGGTCCCAATCAGCCCCAGCATTTT.

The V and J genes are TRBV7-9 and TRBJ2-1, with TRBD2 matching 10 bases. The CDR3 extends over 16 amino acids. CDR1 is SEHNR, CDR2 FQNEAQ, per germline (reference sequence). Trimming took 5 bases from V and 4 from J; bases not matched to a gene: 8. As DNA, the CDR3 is TGTGCCAGCAGCCCCCCCGGACTAGCGGTTTACAATGAGCAGTTCTTC. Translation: CASSPPGLAVYNEQFF.

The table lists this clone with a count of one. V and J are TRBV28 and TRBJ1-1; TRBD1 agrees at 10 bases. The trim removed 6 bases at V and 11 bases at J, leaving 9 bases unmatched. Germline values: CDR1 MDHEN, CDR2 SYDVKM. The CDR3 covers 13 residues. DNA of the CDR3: TGTGCCAGCAGACGACAGGGGGCGCAACATGCTTTCTTT. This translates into CASRRQGAQHAFF.

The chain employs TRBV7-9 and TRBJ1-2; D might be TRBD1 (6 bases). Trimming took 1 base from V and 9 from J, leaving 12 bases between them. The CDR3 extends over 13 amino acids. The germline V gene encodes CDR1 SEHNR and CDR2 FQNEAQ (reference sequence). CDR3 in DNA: TGTGCCAGCAGCTTAGTAAGCCAGGGGAGCTACACCTTC. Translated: CASSLVSQGSYTF.

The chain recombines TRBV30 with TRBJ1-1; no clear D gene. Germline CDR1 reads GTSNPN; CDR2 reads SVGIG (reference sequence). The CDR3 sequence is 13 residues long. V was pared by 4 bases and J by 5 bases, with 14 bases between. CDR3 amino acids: CAWTQRRLTEAFF. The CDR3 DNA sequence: TGTGCCTGGACGCAACGGCGGCTTACTGAAGCTTTCTTT.

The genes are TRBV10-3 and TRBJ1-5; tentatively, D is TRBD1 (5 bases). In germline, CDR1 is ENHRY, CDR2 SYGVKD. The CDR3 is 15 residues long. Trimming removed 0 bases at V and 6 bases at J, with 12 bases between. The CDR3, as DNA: TGTGCCATCAGTGAGTCGCGGGGCTCTGGTCAGCCCCAGCATTTT. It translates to CAISESRGSGQPQHF.

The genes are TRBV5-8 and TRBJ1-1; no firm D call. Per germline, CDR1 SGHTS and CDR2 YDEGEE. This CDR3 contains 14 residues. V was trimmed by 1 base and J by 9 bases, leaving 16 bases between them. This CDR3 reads CASSLSWARAQAFF. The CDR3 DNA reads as TGTGCCAGCAGCTTGTCCTGGGCCAGAGCCCAAGCTTTCTTT. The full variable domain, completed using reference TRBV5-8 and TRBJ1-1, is EAGVTQSPTHLIKTRGQQATLRCSPISGHTSVYWYQQALGLGLQFLLWYDEGEERNRGNFPPRFSGRQFPNYSSELNVNALELEDSALYLCASSLSWARAQAFFGQGTRLTVV.

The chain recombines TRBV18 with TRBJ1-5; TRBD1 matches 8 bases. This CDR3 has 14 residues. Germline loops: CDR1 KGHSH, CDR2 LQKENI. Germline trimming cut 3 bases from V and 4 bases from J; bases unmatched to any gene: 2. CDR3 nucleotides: TGTGCCAGCTCACCTACAGGGGGGAATCAGCCCCAGCATTTT. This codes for CASSPTGGNQPQHF. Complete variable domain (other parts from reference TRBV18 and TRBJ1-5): NAGVMQNPRHLVRRRGQEARLRCSPMKGHSHVYWYRQLPEEGLKFMVYLQKENIIDESGMPKERFSAEFPKEGPSILRIQQVVRGDSAAYFCASSPTGGNQPQHFGDGTRLSIL.

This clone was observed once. The CDR3 DNA sequence: TGTGCCAGCAGCTTAGGTACAGGGGGCTTTGACGAGCAGTACTTC. Amino acid sequence: CASSLGTGGFDEQYF. The V and J genes are TRBV7-9 and TRBJ2-7; TRBD1 matches at 9 bases. Looked up from germline, CDR1 is SEHNR and CDR2 is FQNEAQ (reference sequence). The CDR3 has 15 residues. V lost 1 base, J lost 5 bases, and 6 bases stayed unmatched.

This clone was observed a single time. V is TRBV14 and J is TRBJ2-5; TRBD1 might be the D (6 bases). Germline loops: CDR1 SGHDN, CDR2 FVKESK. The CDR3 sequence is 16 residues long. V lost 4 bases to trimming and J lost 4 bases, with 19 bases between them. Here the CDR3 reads CASSLTAGAALETQYF. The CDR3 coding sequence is TGTGCCAGCAGCCTTACCGCAGGGGCCGCTTTAGAGACCCAGTACTTC.

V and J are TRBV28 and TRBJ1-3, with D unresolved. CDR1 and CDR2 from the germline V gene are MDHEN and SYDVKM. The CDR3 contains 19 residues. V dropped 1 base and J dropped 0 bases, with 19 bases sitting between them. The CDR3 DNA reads TGTGCCAGCAGTTTATTGATCGGAGGTGAGGACCGCTCTGGAAACACCATATATTTT. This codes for CASSLLIGGEDRSGNTIYF. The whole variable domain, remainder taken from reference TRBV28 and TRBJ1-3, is DVKVTQSSRYLVKRTGEKVFLECVQDMDHENMFWYRQDPGLGLRLIYFSYDVKMKEKGDIPEGYSVSREKKERFSLILESASTNQTSMYLCASSLLIGGEDRSGNTIYFGEGSWLTVV.

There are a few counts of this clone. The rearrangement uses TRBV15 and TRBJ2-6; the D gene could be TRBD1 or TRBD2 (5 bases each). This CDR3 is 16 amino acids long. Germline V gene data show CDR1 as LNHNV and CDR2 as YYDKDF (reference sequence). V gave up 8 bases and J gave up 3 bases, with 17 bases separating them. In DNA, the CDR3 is TGTGCCACCGGTAGAGGGGCTATCAGTGGGGCCAACGTCCTGACTTTC. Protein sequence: CATGRGAISGANVLTF.

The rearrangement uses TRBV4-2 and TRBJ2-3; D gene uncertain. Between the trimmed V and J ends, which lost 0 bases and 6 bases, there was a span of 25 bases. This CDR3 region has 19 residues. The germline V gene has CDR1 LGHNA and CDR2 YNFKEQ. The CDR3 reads CASSQEPVGRQIYGDTQYF. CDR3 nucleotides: TGTGCCAGCAGCCAAGAACCGGTTGGGCGACAAATATATGGGGATACGCAGTATTTT.

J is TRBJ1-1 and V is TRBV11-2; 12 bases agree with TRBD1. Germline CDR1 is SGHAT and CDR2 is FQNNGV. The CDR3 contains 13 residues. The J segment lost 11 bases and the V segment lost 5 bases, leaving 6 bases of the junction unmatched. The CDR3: CASSGDRGLWAFF. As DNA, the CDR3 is TGTGCCAGCAGCGGGGACAGGGGGCTTTGGGCTTTCTTT.

CDR3 amino acids: CATGTGLYTGELFF. In DNA form, the CDR3 reads TGTGCCACAGGGACAGGGCTATACACCGGGGAGCTGTTTTTT. The rearrangement uses TRBV2 and TRBJ2-2; 9 bases are a match to TRBD1. Germline assignment: CDR1 SNHLY and CDR2 FYNNEI. Trimming at V came to 10 bases and at J to 3 bases, leaving 6 bases not matched to a gene. This CDR3 comprises 14 residues.

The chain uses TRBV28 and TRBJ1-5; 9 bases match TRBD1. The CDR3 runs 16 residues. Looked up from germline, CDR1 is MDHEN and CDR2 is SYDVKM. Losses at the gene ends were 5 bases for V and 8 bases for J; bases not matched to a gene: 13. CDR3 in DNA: TGTGCCAGCAGTGCTGGGACAGGGTGGGGAGCTAAGCCCCAGCATTTT. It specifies CASSAGTGWGAKPQHF.

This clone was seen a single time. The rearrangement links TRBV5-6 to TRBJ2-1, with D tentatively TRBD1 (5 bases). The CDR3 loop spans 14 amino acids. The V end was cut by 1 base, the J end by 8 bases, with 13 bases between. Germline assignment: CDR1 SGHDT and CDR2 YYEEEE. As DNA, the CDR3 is TGTGCCAGCAGCTTGAGTTACAGGATGGATGAGCAGTTCTTC. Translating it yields CASSLSYRMDEQFF.

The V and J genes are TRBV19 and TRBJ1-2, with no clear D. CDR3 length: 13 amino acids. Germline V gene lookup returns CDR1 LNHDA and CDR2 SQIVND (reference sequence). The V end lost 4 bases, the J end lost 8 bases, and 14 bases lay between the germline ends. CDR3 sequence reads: CASSNPVAGGYTF. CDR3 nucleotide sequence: TGTGCCAGTAGTAACCCGGTAGCGGGGGGCTACACCTTC.

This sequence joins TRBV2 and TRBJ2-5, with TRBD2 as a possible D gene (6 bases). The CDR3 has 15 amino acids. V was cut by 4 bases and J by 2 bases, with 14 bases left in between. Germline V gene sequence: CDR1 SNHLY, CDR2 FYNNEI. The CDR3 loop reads CASSGRLVGQETQYF. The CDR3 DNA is TGTGCCAGCAGTGGTAGACTAGTGGGACAAGAGACCCAGTACTTC.

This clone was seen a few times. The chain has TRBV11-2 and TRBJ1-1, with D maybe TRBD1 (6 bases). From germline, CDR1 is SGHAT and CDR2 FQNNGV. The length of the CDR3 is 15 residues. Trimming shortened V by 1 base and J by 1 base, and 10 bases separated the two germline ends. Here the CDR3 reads CASSLARQANTEAFF. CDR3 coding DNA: TGTGCCAGCAGCTTAGCCCGACAGGCGAACACTGAAGCTTTCTTT.

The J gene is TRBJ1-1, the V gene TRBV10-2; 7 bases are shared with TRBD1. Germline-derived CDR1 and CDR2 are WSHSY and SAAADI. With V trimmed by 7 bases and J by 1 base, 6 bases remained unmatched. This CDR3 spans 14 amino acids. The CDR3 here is CASTQGTANTEAFF. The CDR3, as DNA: TGCGCCAGCACCCAAGGGACAGCGAACACTGAAGCTTTCTTT.

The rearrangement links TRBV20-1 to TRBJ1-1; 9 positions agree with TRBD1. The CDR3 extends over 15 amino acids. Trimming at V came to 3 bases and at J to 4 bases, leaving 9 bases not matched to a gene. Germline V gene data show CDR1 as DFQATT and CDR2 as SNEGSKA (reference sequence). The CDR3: CSASPNRGLGTEAFF. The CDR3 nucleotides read TGCAGTGCTAGTCCGAACAGGGGGCTGGGCACTGAAGCTTTCTTT.

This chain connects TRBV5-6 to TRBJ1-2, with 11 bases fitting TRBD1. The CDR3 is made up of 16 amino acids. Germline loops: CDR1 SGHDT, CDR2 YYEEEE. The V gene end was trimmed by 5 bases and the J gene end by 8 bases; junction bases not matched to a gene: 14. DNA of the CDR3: TGTGCCAGCAGTTTCGTGGACAGGGGGCTTTTTAGGGGCTACACCTTC. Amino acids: CASSFVDRGLFRGYTF.

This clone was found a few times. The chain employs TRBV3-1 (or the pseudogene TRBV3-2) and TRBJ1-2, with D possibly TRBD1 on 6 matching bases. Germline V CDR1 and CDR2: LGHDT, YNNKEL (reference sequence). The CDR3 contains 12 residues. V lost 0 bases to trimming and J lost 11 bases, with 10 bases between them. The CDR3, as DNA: TGTGCCAGCAGCCAAGAGGTGCAGGGGTACACCTTC. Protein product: CASSQEVQGYTF.

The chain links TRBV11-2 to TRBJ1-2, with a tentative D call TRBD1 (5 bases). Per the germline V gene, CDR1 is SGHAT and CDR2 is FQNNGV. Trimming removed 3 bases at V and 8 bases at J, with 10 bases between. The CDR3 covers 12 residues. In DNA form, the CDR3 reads TGTGCCAGCAGCTTCGGACAAGGCGGCTACACCTTC. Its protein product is CASSFGQGGYTF. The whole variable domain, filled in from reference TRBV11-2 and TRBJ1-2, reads EAGVAQSPRYKIIEKRQSVAFWCNPISGHATLYWYQQILGQGPKLLIQFQNNGVVDDSQLPKDRFSAERLKGVDSTLKIQPAKLEDSAVYLCASSFGQGGYTFGSGTRLTVV.